The T cell receptor beta chain described here comes from a study of T cell responses to AZD1222 COVID-19 vaccine. Trimming removed 3 bases from V and 0 bases from J, with 5 bases in between. CDR1 KGHSH and CDR2 LQKENI come from the germline V gene. The CDR3 has 14 amino acids. The sample holds one count of this clone. Its antigen is not identified. Measured with immunoSEQ multiplex PCR; TCRdb has only the in-frame clones, and not every one. The sample carries 160,000 or so clones, approximately 90% recorded once. Study-wide findings and caveats: Across the whole spike, CD4 TCRs peaked at regions 160-218 and 743-854. Donors were largely white British and mainly female; clonal diversity was possibly underestimated.

This clonotype was obtained from an adult who received the AZD1222 COVID-19 vaccine. The specimen comprised peripheral blood, sampled 28 days after the second AZD1222 dose. The chain carries TRBV18 and TRBJ2-2, with D hard to call. CDR3 nucleotides: TGTGCCAGCTCACCTTACACGAACACCGGGGAGCTGTTTTTT. This translates into CASSPYTNTGELFF.